The rows below give T cell receptor beta chains drawn from one sample of a study of shared clonotypes between healthy human individuals. Data came from immunoSEQ multiplex PCR; TCRdb stores just in-frame clones and leaves some out. The sample records fewer than 3 million clones, about nine tenths being singletons. Sequenced input: naive CD4+ T cells from PBMCs. The source of these receptors is a man aged 18 to 29 in good health. Some clones in this sample may be carry-over from other donors' samples. Both conserved end residues are part of each CDR3. A D gene is named only where the DNA matches it firmly. Clone size is shown for a subset of rows, as once, few, many or a class of expanded clone.

size	J	D	V	DNA	CDR3
-	TRBJ2-3	-	TRBV6-6	TGTGCCAGCAGTTACTCGAATCCGGGGGTTTCAGATACGCAGTATTTT	CASSYSNPGVSDTQYF
-	TRBJ2-7	-	TRBV5-4	TGTGCCAGCAGCTTGGCCGGGGCGGCCCATCTCCACGAGCAGTACTTC	CASSLAGAAHLHEQYF
-	TRBJ2-7	-	TRBV9	TGTGCCAGCAGCATCGAACAGGTTCCCACCTACGAGCAGTACTTC	CASSIEQVPTYEQYF
-	TRBJ1-1	TRBD1	TRBV10-3	TGTGCCATCACCGGCCTACCGGGACAGATGAACACTGAAGCTTTCTTT	CAITGLPGQMNTEAFF
-	TRBJ2-7	-	TRBV5-5	TGTGCCAGCAGCCGGGACTCGTTACCCTACGAGCAGTACTTC	CASSRDSLPYEQYF
-	TRBJ1-5	-	TRBV5-6	TGTGCCAGCAGCACGGGGACGGCCGGGCAGCCCCAGCATTTT	CASSTGTAGQPQHF
-	TRBJ2-3	-	TRBV5-4	TGTGCCAGCAGCTTCAGTTATAGCACAGATACGCAGTATTTT	CASSFSYSTDTQYF
-	TRBJ1-1	-	TRBV11-2	TGTGCCAGCAGCTTCCACATCCACACTGAAGCTTTCTTT	CASSFHIHTEAFF
-	TRBJ2-2	TRBD1	TRBV9	TGTGCCAGCAGCGTCCCCGCTTGGAGGACAGGACGTAACACCGGGGAGCTGTTTTTT	CASSVPAWRTGRNTGELFF
-	TRBJ1-4	-	TRBV28	TGTGCCAGCAGGATCTTGGCAGGGCCTCTGTTTTTT	CASRILAGPLFF
once	TRBJ1-2	-	TRBV5-1	TGCGCCAGCAGACAAACAACAGGAAACTATGGCTACACCTTC	CASRQTTGNYGYTF
-	TRBJ2-3	-	TRBV5-1	TGCGCCAGCGGACGTGGAGCCGGGACAGATACGCAGTATTTT	CASGRGAGTDTQYF
few	TRBJ1-1	TRBD1	TRBV10-3	TGTGCCACCGGACAGGTCGAGACTGAAGCTTTCTTT	CATGQVETEAFF
-	TRBJ1-4	-	TRBV6-5	TGTGCCAGCAGTTTTGGCGTGGCCACTAATGAAAAACTGTTTTTT	CASSFGVATNEKLFF
-	TRBJ2-7	-	TRBV2	TGTGCCAGCAGTCGGGGGTCCTACGAGCAGTACTTC	CASSRGSYEQYF
-	TRBJ2-1	-	TRBV28	TGTGCCAGCAGTTTGGAGGGGCCAGTCTACAATGAGCAGTTCTTC	CASSLEGPVYNEQFF
-	TRBJ2-7	TRBD1	TRBV6-1	TGTGCCAGCAGTCCCCGGACAGGGGTTCACGAGCAGTACTTC	CASSPRTGVHEQYF
-	TRBJ2-7	TRBD1	TRBV28	TGTGCCAGCAGTTCGGACAGGGAGAAGCAGTACTTC	CASSSDREKQYF
-	TRBJ2-1	TRBD2	TRBV11-3	TGTGCCAGCAGCAAGCCAGCGGGAGGTGTCAATGAGCAGTTCTTC	CASSKPAGGVNEQFF
-	TRBJ2-7	-	TRBV18	TGTGCCAGCTCACCCTCAGTCGAGCAGTACTTC	CASSPSVEQYF
-	TRBJ2-6	-	TRBV9	TGTGCCAGCAGCGTGGAAGGGGTTGGGGCCAACGTCCTGACTTTC	CASSVEGVGANVLTF
-	TRBJ2-7	TRBD1	TRBV7-2	TGTGCCAGCAGCTTAGCAGGACAGGCTTCCCACGAGCAGTACTTC	CASSLAGQASHEQYF
-	TRBJ1-2	-	TRBV20-1	TGCAGTGCTAGCACAGGTTATGGCTACACCTTC	CSASTGYGYTF
once	TRBJ2-1	-	TRBV10-3	TGTGCCATCAGCGCGAGGGCTCTAACCTACAATGAGCAGTTCTTC	CAISARALTYNEQFF
-	TRBJ1-1	-	TRBV9	TGTGCCAGCAGCGTAGCCGGCAGCACTGAAGCTTTCTTT	CASSVAGSTEAFF
-	TRBJ2-1	TRBD2	TRBV7-2	TGTGCCAGCAGCTCGACTAGCGGGATTTGGAATGAGCAGTTCTTC	CASSSTSGIWNEQFF
-	TRBJ2-7	-	TRBV6-6	TGTGCCAGCAAAAAACAGGGAACTACCTACGAGCAGTACTTC	CASKKQGTTYEQYF
-	TRBJ2-6	TRBD2	TRBV2	TGTGCCAGCCGCCCGGGAGGGCTCCTCTCTGGGGCCAACGTCCTGACTTTC	CASRPGGLLSGANVLTF
-	TRBJ1-2	-	TRBV27	TGTGCCAGCAGTCCGATCCCCTTGGCCGTTAACTATGGCTACACCTTC	CASSPIPLAVNYGYTF
-	TRBJ2-7	-	TRBV4-2	TGTGCCAGCAGCCACGCGACCTACGAGCAGTACTTC	CASSHATYEQYF
-	TRBJ1-1	-	TRBV4-3	TGCGCCAGCAGCCGAGATACCCTTAGATCTGAAGCTTTCTTT	CASSRDTLRSEAFF
-	TRBJ1-2	-	TRBV10-3	TGTGCCATCAGATTAACAGGAAACTATGGCTACACCTTC	CAIRLTGNYGYTF
few	TRBJ1-2	-	TRBV9	TGTGCCAGCAGCGTGGGACATCCTAACTATGGCTACACCTTC	CASSVGHPNYGYTF
-	TRBJ2-1	TRBD2	TRBV30	TGTGCCTGGAGTGTCGGAGCTAGCGGGAGAGGCGAGCAGTTCTTC	CAWSVGASGRGEQFF
-	TRBJ2-3	TRBD2	TRBV5-8	TGTGCCAGCAGCTCGGGGACTAGCGGGGACACAGATACGCAGTATTTT	CASSSGTSGDTDTQYF
-	TRBJ1-3	-	TRBV5-1	TGCGCCAGCAGCTGGGACATACCGGGAGACTCTGGAAACACCATATATTTT	CASSWDIPGDSGNTIYF
once	TRBJ2-3	TRBD2	TRBV19	TGTGCCAGTCGACTAGCGGTTAGCACAGATACGCAGTATTTT	CASRLAVSTDTQYF
once	TRBJ2-2	TRBD2	TRBV29-1	TGCAGCGTGAGGCAGTCTAGCGGGGGATTGAACACCGGGGAGCTGTTTTTT	CSVRQSSGGLNTGELFF
few	TRBJ1-1	-	TRBV28	TGTGCCAGCCCGAGGGAGGACACTGAAGCTTTCTTT	CASPREDTEAFF
-	TRBJ2-6	TRBD2	TRBV29-1	TGCAGCGTGGGGACTAGCGGGAGCTCTGGGGCCAACGTCCTGACTTTC	CSVGTSGSSGANVLTF
-	TRBJ1-4	-	TRBV27	TGTGCCACCCACCCATCTGTAACAGGTCGAACTAATGAAAAACTGTTTTTT	CATHPSVTGRTNEKLFF
-	TRBJ2-5	TRBD2	TRBV7-8	TGTGCCAGCAGTCGGACTAGCGGGCGCCTCGGGGAGACCCAGTACTTC	CASSRTSGRLGETQYF
few	TRBJ1-4	TRBD1	TRBV28	TGTGCCAGCAGTCCGGGACAGAAGCAAAGTTTC	CASSPGQKQSF
-	TRBJ2-5	TRBD2	TRBV25-1	TGTGCCAGCAGTGCCACTAGCGGGACTCAAGAGACCCAGTACTTC	CASSATSGTQETQYF
-	TRBJ2-3	-	TRBV19	TGTGCCACCCTAGATCGCAGGGCTAGCAGTAGTAGAGATACGCAGTATTTT	CATLDRRASSSRDTQYF
-	TRBJ1-2	TRBD1	TRBV6-5	TGTGCCAGCAGTTTCTCCGGGACAGGGGGTTCTGGCTACACCTTC	CASSFSGTGGSGYTF
-	TRBJ2-2	-	TRBV7-2	TGTGCCAGCAGCTTAGGACTAGGGGCCGGGGAGCTGTTTTTT	CASSLGLGAGELFF
few	TRBJ2-2	TRBD1	TRBV5-1	TGCGCCAGCAGGATCGGACAGGGCCCCGGGGAGCTGTTTTTT	CASRIGQGPGELFF
-	TRBJ2-3	-	TRBV10-1	TGCGCCAGCAGCTTAGGAGATACGCAGTATTTT	CASSLGDTQYF
-	TRBJ2-3	TRBD2	TRBV5-1	TGCGCCAGCAGCTTTTGGGCGGGGGAGGCGGCTGATACGCAGTATTTT	CASSFWAGEAADTQYF
-	TRBJ2-5	TRBD1	TRBV7-2	TGTGCCAGCAGCTCACTTTCCGGACAGGGACAAGAGACCCAGTACTTC	CASSSLSGQGQETQYF
-	TRBJ2-3	-	TRBV6-1	TGTGCCAGCAGTACATCAGGAGATACGCAGTATTTT	CASSTSGDTQYF
-	TRBJ2-7	TRBD1	TRBV6-1	TGTGCCAGCAGTGATAACAGGGGGGTGCGGTACGAGCAGTACTTC	CASSDNRGVRYEQYF
-	TRBJ2-1	-	TRBV18	TGTGCCAGCTCACCTCTGGCGACATCGACCTACAATGAGCAGTTCTTC	CASSPLATSTYNEQFF
-	TRBJ2-7	-	TRBV6-5	TGTGCCAGCAGTTACGCCGCGGGGTCCTCCTACGAGCAGTACTTC	CASSYAAGSSYEQYF
-	TRBJ2-1	-	TRBV10-2	TGCGCCAGCAGTGGGTGGAGCGACTACAATGAGCAGTTCTTC	CASSGWSDYNEQFF
-	TRBJ2-6	-	TRBV28	TGTGCCAGCAGTTCCCCTATCCCTGGGGCCAACGTCCTGACTTTC	CASSSPIPGANVLTF